This T cell receptor beta chain was sequenced for a study of T cells expressing NK-cell markers. The overall study: Sorted CD3+CD56+NKG2C+, CD3+CD56+NKG2C- and CD3+CD56-NKG2C+ T cells supplied TCR beta repertoires. Sequencing covered eight donors, seven HCMV-seropositive and one seronegative.

The length of the CDR3 is 16 residues. Germline CDR1 is KGHSH and CDR2 is LQKENI. 5'RACE template switching with UMIs produced the TCR beta cDNA. TCRdb processed the 5' RACE reads again and assigns one entry to each CDR3 protein, with no DNA. This table lists roughly 300,000 distinct CDR3 sequences. Findings and limits, study-wide: In roughly six donors, dominant NKG2C+ clonotypes were about 1.0-7.0% of CD8+ T cells.

Turning to this clonotype: Its antigen is undetermined.

The chain combines TRBV18 with TRBJ2-3. Sequencing used blood T cells: a sorted CD56 or NKG2C T cell subset, CD4+ or CD8+ T cells, or bulk PBMC T cells (not recorded which). The TCR comes from a woman between 18 and 69 years old in good health. CDR3 residues: CASSPQGASGTDTQYF. The full variable domain, completed using reference TRBV18 and TRBJ2-3, is NAGVMQNPRHLVRRRGQEARLRCSPMKGHSHVYWYRQLPEEGLKFMVYLQKENIIDESGMPKERFSAEFPKEGPSILRIQQVVRGDSAAYFCASSPQGASGTDTQYFGPGTRLTVL.